This T cell receptor beta chain was profiled in a study of cytomegalovirus exposure and HLA in healthy donors. Study in general: Both the approximately 130 validation repertoires and the 600 to 750 first-cohort repertoires used the same platform, as reported by a later analysis. General study points: Specific recognition of CMV antigens was confirmed in vitro for a few chains (all CMV-associated). Most TCR sequences were seen very rarely across donors, but some public TCRs occurred in many. High sensitivity and specificity were reportedly achieved when the classifier diagnosed cytomegalovirus status.

Measured with immunoSEQ multiplex PCR; TCRdb has only the in-frame clones, and not every one. The sample contains 300,000 to 350,000 clones, around 90% of which appear only once. For this clone: What it binds is not known.

The CDR3 runs 14 residues. Trimming took 7 bases from V and 5 from J; bases not matched to a gene: 9. Germline lookup yields CDR1 SGHRS and CDR2 YFSETQ. What was sequenced was PBMCs. The receptor was isolated from a man younger than 45 in good health and CMV-seronegative. The chain joins TRBV5-1 to TRBJ2-1, with TRBD2 matching 7 bases. The CDR3 nucleotides read TGCGCCAGCTACGCGGGGGTTGCGAACAATGAGCAGTTCTTC. It encodes CASYAGVANNEQFF.